This section outlines one T cell receptor beta chain sequence together with its context. Antigen: not known. The PCR had 60 Vbeta and 13 Jbeta primers. The data were produced by immunoSEQ multiplex PCR, yet TCRdb's version contains in-frame clones alone and is incomplete. The sample lists 100,000 or so clones, about 81% occurring once. These data originate in a study of cytomegalovirus exposure and HLA in healthy donors. This CDR3 region has 16 residues. CDR1 KGHSH and CDR2 LQKENI come from the germline V gene. Germline trimming cut 5 bases from V and 7 bases from J; bases unmatched to any gene: 6. Overall study results and limits: In a later analysis, a missense DCLRE1C variant was linked to TCR beta V- and J-gene trimming. Across donors, presence/absence analyses took sequencing depth to be roughly uniform.

Material for sequencing was PBMCs. The V gene is TRBV18, the J gene TRBJ2-2, with 14 bases that match TRBD2. This receptor was obtained from a man younger than 40 in good health and CMV-seronegative. Here the CDR3 DNA reads TGTGCCAGCTCAACGGGACTAGCGGGAGTTGTCGGGGAGCTGTTTTTT. Its protein product is CASSTGLAGVVGELFF. The whole variable domain, filled in from reference TRBV18 and TRBJ2-2, reads NAGVMQNPRHLVRRRGQEARLRCSPMKGHSHVYWYRQLPEEGLKFMVYLQKENIIDESGMPKERFSAEFPKEGPSILRIQQVVRGDSAAYFCASSTGLAGVVGELFFGEGSRLTVL.